This T cell receptor (beta chain) came from a study of Graves' ophthalmopathy and Graves' hyperthyroidism. The study, taken as a whole, reports: Sensitivity of about 70% and specificity of approximately 72% were achieved by the model that predicted ophthalmopathy progression.

RNA served as the template for amplifying TCR beta CDR3 regions. Scientists carried out first-round RT-PCR using HTBI primers and then a second-round multiplex PCR. TCRdb analysed the multiplex PCR reads with MiXCR anew, one entry per CDR3 protein. The data contain 300,000 to 400,000 distinct CDR3 sequences, 17% of them singletons. This clonotype was observed many times. The antigen is undetermined. Enrollment excluded any patients with other autoimmune diseases, uncontrolled infections, pregnancy or lactation. Clinical symptoms, serum thyroxine, TRAb, thyroid ultrasound and orbital computed tomography determined diagnosis. V was pared by 1 base and J by 2 bases, with 9 bases between. CDR3 length: 14 residues. CDR1 is SGHAT and CDR2 is FQNNGV in the germline V gene.

The clonotype originates from an adult woman with stable Graves' hyperthyroidism. Sequenced material: peripheral blood. The gene calls are TRBV11-2 and TRBJ2-7; D call uncertain. The CDR3 DNA reads as TGTGCCAGCAGCTTAGTTGTCCCCACCTACGAGCAGTACTTC. Residues: CASSLVVPTYEQYF.